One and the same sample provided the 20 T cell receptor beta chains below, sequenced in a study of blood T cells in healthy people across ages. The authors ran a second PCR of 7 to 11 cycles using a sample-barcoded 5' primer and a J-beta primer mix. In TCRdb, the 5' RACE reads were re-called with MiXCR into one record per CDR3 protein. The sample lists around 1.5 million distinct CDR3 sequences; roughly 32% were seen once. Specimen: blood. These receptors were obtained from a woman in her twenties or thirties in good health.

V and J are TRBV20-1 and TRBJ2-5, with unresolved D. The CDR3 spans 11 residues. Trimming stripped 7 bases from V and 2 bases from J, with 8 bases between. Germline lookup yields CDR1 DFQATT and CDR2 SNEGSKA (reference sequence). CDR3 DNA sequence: TGCAGTGGTTTCCCTCAAGAGACCCAGTACTTC. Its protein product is CSGFPQETQYF.

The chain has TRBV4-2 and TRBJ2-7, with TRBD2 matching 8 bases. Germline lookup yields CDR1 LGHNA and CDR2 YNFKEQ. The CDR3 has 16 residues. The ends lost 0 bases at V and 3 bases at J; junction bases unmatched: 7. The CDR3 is CASSQERAGGFYEQYF. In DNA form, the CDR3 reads TGTGCCAGCAGCCAAGAGCGGGCGGGAGGATTCTACGAGCAGTACTTC.

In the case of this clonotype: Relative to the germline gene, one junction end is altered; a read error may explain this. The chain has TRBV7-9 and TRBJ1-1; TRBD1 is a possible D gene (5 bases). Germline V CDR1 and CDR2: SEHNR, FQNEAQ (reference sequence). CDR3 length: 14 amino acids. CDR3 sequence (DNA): TGTGTCAGCAGCTTATCGGAGGGGTGGACTGAAGCTTTCTTT. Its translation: CVSSLSEGWTEAFF.

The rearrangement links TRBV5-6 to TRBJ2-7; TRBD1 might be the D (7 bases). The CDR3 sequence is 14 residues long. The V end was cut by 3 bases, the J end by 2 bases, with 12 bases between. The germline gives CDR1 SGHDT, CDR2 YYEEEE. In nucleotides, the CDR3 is TGTGCCAGCAGCTGGGGGGACAGCGCCTACGAGCAGTACTTC. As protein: CASSWGDSAYEQYF. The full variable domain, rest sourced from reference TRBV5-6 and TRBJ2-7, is DAGVTQSPTHLIKTRGQQVTLRCSPKSGHDTVSWYQQALGQGPQFIFQYYEEEERQRGNFPDRFSGHQFPNYSSELNVNALLLGDSALYLCASSWGDSAYEQYFGPGTRLTVT.

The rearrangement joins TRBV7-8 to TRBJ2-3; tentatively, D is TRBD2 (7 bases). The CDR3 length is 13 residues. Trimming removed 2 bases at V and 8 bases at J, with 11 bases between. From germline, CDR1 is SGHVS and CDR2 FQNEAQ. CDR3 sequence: CASSLRGGGTQYF. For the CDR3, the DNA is TGTGCCAGCAGCTTAAGGGGGGGCGGTACGCAGTATTTT. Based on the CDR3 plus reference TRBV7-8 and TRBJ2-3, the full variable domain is GAGVSQSPRYKVAKRGQDVALRCDPISGHVSLFWYQQALGQGPEFLTYFQNEAQLDKSGLPSDRFFAERPEGSVSTLKIQRTQQEDSAVYLCASSLRGGGTQYFGPGTRLTVL.

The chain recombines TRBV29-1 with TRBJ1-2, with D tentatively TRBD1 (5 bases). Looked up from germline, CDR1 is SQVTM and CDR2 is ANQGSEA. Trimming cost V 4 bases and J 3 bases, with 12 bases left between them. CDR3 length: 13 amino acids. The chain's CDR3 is CSVGGGFDYGYTF. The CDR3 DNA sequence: TGCAGCGTTGGGGGGGGGTTCGACTATGGCTACACCTTC.

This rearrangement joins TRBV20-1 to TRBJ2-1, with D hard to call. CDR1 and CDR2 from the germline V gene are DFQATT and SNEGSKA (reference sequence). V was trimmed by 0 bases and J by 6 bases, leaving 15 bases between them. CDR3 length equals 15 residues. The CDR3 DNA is TGCAGTGCTAGAGATTCGGCAGGTCCGGGCAATGAGCAGTTCTTC. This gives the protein CSARDSAGPGNEQFF.

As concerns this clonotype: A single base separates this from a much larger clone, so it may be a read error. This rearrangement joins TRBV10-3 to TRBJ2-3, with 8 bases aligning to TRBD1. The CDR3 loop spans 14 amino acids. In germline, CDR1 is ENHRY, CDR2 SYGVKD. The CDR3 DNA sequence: TGTGCCATCAGCGGACAGGGAAGCATAGATACGCAGTATTTT. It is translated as CAISGQGSIDTQYF.

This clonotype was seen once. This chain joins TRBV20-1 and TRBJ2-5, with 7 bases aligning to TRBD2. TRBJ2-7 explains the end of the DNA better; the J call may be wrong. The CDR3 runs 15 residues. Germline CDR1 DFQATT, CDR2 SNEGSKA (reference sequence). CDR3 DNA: TGCAGTGCTAGAGATTCGGGAGGACCGGGGTACGAGCAGTACTTC. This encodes CSARDSGGPGYEQYF.

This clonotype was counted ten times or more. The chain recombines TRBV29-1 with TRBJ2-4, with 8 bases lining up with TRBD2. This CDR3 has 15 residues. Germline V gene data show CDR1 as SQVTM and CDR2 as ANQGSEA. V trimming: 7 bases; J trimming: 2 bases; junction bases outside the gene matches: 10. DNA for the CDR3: TGCAGCGGTCTAGTCGCGGGAGGAACCAAAAACATTCAGTACTTC. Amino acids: CSGLVAGGTKNIQYF. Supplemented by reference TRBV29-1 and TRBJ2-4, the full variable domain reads SAVISQKPSRDICQRGTSLTIQCQVDSQVTMMFWYRQQPGQSLTLIATANQGSEATYESGFVIDKFPISRPNLTFSTLTVSNMSPEDSSIYLCSGLVAGGTKNIQYFGAGTRLSVL.

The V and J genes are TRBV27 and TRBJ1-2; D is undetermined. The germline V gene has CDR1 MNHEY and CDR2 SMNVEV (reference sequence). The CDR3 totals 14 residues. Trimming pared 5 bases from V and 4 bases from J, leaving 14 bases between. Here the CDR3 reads CASSPTRHFYGYTF. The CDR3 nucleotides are TGTGCCAGCAGTCCTACTCGACATTTCTATGGCTACACCTTC.

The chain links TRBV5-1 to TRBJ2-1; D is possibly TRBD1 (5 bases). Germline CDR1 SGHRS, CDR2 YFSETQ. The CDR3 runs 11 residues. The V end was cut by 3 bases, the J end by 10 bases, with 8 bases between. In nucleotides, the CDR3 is TGCGCCAGCAGCTCTGACAGAGAGCAGTTCTTC. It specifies CASSSDREQFF.

This chain's CDR3 is CASSLGTGGIYNEQYF. Written as DNA, the CDR3 is TGCGCCAGCAGCTTGGGTACAGGGGGCATCTACAATGAGCAGTACTTC. The chain combines TRBV5-1 with TRBJ2-1, with 9 positions matching TRBD1. Gene TRBJ2-7 matches the end of the DNA better, so the J call may be wrong. This CDR3 region has 16 residues. Germline lookup yields CDR1 SGHRS and CDR2 YFSETQ.

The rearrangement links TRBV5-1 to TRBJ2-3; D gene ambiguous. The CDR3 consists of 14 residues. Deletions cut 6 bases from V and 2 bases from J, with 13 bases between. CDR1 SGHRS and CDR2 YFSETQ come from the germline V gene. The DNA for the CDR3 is TGCGCCAGCACCAAAAGAGATGACACAGATACGCAGTATTTT. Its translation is CASTKRDDTDTQYF.

Written as DNA, the CDR3 is TGCAGTGCTGGCAGACTAGCGGATGAGCAGTTCTTC. Protein product: CSAGRLADEQFF. This chain links TRBV20-1 with TRBJ2-1, with TRBD2 matching over 9 bases. The CDR3 extends over 12 amino acids. Germline V gene data show CDR1 as DFQATT and CDR2 as SNEGSKA (reference sequence). V trimming: 5 bases; J trimming: 8 bases; junction bases outside the gene matches: 4.

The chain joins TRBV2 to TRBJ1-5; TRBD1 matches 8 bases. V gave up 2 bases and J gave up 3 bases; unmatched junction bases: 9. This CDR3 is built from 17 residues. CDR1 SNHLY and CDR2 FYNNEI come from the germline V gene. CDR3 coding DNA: TGTGCCAGCAGTGAACGCCCCTTGACAGGGGCCAATCAGCCCCAGCATTTT. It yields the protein CASSERPLTGANQPQHF.

CDR3 amino acids: CASSHGTSSTDTQYF. CDR3 nucleotides: TGTGCCAGCAGTCACGGGACTAGCAGCACAGATACGCAGTATTTT. The V call is TRBV2, the J call TRBJ2-3, with 9 bases identical to TRBD2. This CDR3 is 15 amino acids long. Germline assignment: CDR1 SNHLY and CDR2 FYNNEI. V trimming: 5 bases; J trimming: 0 bases; junction bases outside the gene matches: 3.

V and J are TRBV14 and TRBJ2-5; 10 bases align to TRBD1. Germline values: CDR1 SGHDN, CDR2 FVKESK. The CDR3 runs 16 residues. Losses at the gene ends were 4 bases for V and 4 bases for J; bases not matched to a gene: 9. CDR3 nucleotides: TGTGCCAGCAGCCCCCGCCCGGGACAGGGGATAGAGACCCAGTACTTC. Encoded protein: CASSPRPGQGIETQYF.

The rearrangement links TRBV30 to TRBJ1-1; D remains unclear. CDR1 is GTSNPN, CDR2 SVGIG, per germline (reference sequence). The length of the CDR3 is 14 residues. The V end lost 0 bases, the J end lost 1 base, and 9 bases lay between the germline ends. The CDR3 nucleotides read TGTGCCTGGAGTGTCTCACGCGGGAACACTGAAGCTTTCTTT. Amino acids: CAWSVSRGNTEAFF. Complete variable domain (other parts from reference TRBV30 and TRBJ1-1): SQTIHQWPATLVQPVGSPLSLECTVEGTSNPNLYWYRQAAGRGLQLLFYSVGIGQISSEVPQNLSASRPQDRQFILSSKKLLLSDSGFYLCAWSVSRGNTEAFFGQGTRLTVV.

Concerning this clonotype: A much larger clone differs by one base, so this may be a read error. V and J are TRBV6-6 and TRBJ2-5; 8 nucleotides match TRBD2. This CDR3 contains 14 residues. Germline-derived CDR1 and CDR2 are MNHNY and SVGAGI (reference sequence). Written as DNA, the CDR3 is TGTGTCAGCAACTGGAGCGGGGGCCAAGAGACCCAGTACTTC. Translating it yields CVSNWSGGQETQYF.